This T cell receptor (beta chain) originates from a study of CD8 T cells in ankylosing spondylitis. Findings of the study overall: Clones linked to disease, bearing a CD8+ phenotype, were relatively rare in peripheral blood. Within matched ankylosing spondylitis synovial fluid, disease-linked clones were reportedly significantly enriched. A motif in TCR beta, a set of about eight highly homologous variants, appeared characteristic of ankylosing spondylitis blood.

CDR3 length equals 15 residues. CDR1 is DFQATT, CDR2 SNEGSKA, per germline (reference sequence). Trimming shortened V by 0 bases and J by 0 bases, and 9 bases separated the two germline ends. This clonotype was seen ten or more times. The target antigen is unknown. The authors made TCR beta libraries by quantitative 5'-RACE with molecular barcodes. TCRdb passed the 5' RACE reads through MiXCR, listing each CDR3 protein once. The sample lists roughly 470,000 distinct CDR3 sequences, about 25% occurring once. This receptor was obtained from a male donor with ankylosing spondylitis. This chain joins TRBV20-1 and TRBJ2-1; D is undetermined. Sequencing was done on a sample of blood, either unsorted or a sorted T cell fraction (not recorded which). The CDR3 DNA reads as TGCAGTGCTAGAGAGCAGCCTGACTCCTACAATGAGCAGTTCTTC. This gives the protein CSAREQPDSYNEQFF.